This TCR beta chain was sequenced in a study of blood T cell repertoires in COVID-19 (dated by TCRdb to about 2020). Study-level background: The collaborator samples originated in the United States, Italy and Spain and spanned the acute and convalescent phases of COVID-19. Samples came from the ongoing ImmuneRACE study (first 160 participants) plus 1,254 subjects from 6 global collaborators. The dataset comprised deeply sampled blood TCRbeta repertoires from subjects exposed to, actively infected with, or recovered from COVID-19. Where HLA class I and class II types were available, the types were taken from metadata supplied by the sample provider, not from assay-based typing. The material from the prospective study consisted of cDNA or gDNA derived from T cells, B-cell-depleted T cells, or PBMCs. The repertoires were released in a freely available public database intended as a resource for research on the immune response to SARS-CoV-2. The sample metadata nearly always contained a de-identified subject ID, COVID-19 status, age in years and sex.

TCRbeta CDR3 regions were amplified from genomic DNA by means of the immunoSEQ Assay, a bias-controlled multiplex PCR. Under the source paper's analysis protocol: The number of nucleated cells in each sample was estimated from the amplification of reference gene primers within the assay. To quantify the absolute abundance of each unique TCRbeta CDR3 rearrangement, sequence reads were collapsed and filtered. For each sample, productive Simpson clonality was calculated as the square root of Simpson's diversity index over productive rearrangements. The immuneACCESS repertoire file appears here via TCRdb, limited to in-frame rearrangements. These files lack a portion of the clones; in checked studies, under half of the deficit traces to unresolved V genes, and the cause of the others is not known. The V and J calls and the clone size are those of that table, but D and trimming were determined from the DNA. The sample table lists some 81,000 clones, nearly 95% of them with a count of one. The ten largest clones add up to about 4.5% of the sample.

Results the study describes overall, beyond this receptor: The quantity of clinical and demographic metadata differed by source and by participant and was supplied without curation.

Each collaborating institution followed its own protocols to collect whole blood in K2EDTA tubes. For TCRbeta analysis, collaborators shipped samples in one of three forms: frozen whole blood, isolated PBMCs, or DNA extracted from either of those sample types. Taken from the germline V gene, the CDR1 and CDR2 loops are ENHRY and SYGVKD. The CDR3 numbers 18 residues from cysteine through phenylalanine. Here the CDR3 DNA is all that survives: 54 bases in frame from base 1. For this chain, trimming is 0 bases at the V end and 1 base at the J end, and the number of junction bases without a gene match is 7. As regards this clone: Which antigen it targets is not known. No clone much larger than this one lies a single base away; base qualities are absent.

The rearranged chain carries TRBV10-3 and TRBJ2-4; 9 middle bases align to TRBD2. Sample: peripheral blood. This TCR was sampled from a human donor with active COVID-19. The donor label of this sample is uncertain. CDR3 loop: CAISESSGTSRAKNIQYF. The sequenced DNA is TGTGCCATCAGTGAGTCATCCGGGACTAGCCGTGCCAAAAACATTCAGTACTTC.